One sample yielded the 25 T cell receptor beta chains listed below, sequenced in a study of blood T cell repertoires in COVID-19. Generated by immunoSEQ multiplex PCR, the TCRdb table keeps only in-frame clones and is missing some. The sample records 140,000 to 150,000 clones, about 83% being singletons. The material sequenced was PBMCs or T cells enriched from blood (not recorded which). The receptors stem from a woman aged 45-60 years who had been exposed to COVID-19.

The CDR3, as DNA: TGTGCCAGCAGTTCCACCGGGACAGGGGGCTATGGCTACACCTTC. As protein: CASSSTGTGGYGYTF. J is TRBJ1-2 and V is TRBV6-5; 11 positions match TRBD1. With 4 bases clipped from V and 4 bases from J, the junction kept 5 bases outside the gene matches. Germline assignment: CDR1 MNHEY and CDR2 SVGAGI. The CDR3 is 15 amino acids.

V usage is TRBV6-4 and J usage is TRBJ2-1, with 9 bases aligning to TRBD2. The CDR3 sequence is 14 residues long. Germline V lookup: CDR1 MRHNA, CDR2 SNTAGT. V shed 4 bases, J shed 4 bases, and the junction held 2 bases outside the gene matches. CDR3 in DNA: TGTGCCAGCAGTGCGGCGGGGGGGTACAATGAGCAGTTCTTC. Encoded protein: CASSAAGGYNEQFF.

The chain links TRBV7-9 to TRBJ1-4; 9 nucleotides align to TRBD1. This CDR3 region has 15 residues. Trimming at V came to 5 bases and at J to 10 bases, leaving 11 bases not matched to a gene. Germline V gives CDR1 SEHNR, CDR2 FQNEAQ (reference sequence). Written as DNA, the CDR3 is TGTGCCAGCAGCCCAGCGGCCGGGACAGGGAGAAAACTGTTTTTT. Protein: CASSPAAGTGRKLFF.

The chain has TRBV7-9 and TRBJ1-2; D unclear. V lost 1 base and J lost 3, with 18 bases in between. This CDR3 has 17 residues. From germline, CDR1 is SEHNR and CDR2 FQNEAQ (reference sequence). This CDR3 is CASSLETGISVDYGYTF. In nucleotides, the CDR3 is TGTGCCAGCAGCTTAGAGACGGGGATATCGGTAGACTATGGCTACACCTTC.

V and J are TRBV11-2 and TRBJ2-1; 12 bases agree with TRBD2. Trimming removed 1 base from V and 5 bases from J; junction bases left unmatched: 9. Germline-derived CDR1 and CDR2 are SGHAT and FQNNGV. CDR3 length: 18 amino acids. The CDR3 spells CASSLGRLAGGFDNEQFF. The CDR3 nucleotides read TGTGCCAGCAGCTTAGGAAGGCTAGCGGGAGGGTTCGACAATGAGCAGTTCTTC.

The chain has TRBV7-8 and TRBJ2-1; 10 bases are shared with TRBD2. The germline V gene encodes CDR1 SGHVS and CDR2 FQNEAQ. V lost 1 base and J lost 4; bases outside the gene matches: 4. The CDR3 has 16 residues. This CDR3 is CASSLGAGGGYNEQFF. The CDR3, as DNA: TGTGCCAGCAGCTTAGGAGCGGGGGGGGGTTACAATGAGCAGTTCTTC. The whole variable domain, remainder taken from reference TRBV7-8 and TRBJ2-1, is GAGVSQSPRYKVAKRGQDVALRCDPISGHVSLFWYQQALGQGPEFLTYFQNEAQLDKSGLPSDRFFAERPEGSVSTLKIQRTQQEDSAVYLCASSLGAGGGYNEQFFGPGTRLTVL.

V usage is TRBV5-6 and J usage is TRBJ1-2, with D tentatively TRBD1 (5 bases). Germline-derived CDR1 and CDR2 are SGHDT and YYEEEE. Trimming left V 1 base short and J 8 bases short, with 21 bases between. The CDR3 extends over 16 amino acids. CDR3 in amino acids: CASSLQGQGISGGYTF. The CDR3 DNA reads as TGTGCCAGCAGCTTGCAAGGCCAGGGCATCTCGGGCGGCTACACCTTC.

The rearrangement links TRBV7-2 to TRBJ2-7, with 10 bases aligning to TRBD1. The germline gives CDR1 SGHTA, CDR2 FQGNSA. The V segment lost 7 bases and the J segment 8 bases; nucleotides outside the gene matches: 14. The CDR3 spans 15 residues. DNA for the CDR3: TGTGCCAGCACCACCCAGCCTGGGGGACAGGGGCAGCAGTACTTC. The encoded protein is CASTTQPGGQGQQYF.

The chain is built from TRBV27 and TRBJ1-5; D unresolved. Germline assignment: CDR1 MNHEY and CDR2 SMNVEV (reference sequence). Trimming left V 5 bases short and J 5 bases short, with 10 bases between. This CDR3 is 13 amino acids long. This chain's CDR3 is CASSISFDQPQHF. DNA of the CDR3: TGTGCCAGCAGTATTAGTTTTGATCAGCCCCAGCATTTT.

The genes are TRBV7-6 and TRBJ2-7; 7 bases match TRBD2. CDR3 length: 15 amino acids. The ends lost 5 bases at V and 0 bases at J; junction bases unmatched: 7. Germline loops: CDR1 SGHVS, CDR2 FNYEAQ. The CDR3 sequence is CASSQLATSSYEQYF. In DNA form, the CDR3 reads TGTGCCAGCAGCCAACTAGCGACCAGCTCCTACGAGCAGTACTTC.

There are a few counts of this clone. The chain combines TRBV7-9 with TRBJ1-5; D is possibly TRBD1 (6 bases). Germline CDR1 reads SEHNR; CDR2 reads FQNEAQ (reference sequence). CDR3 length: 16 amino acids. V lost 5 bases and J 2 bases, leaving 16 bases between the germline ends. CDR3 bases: TGTGCCAGCAGCCCATCACAGGGTGGCGGCAATCAGCCCCAGCATTTT. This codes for CASSPSQGGGNQPQHF.

The CDR3 region has the DNA TGTGCCAGCAGTGATAGGGGTCCCAATGAGCAGTTCTTC. Translating gives CASSDRGPNEQFF. The V and J genes are TRBV6-1 and TRBJ2-1, with D maybe TRBD1 (5 bases). The V and J ends lost 3 bases and 6 bases respectively, with 9 bases between them. Germline CDR1 and CDR2: MNHNS and SASEGT. This CDR3 region has 13 residues.

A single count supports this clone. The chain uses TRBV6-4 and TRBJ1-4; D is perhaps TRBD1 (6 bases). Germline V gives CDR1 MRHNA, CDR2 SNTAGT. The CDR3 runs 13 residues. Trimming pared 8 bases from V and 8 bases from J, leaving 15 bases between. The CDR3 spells CASSELQGEKLFF. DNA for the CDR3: TGTGCCAGCTCGGAACTCCAGGGGGAAAAACTGTTTTTT.

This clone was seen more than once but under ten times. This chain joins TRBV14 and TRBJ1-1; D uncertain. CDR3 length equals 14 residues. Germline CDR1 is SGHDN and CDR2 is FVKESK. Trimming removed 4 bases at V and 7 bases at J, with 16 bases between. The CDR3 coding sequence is TGTGCCAGCAGCCCCCGACTCGGGAACGGTGAAGCTTTCTTT. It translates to CASSPRLGNGEAFF.

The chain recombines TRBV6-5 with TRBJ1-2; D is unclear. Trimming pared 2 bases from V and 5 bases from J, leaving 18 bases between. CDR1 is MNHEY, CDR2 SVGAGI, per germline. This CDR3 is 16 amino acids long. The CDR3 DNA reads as TGTGCCAGCAGTTACGTCTCTTTGGGAGGAGTTTATGGCTACACCTTC. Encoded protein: CASSYVSLGGVYGYTF.

CDR3 region: CASSLQVGSYNEQFF. Here the CDR3 DNA reads TGCGCCAGCAGCTTGCAGGTCGGCTCCTACAATGAGCAGTTCTTC. The rearrangement links TRBV5-1 to TRBJ2-1; D call uncertain. With 1 base removed from V and 0 bases from J, the gap between germline ends came to 8 bases. The CDR3 is 15 amino acids. Germline V gives CDR1 SGHRS, CDR2 YFSETQ.

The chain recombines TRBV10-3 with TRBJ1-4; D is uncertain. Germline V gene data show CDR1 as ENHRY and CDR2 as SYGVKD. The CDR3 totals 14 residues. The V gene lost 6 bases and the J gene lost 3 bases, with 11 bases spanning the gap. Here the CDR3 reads CAISREGANEKLFF. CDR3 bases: TGTGCCATCAGCCGGGAAGGTGCTAATGAAAAACTGTTTTTT.

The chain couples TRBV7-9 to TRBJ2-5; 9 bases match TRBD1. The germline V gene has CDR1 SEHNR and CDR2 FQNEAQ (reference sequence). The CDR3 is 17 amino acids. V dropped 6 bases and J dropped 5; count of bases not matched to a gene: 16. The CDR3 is CASRGTYRDRARETQYF. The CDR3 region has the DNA TGTGCCAGCAGGGGGACCTACCGGGACAGGGCCAGGGAGACCCAGTACTTC. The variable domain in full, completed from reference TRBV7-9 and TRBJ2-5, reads DTGVSQNPRHKITKRGQNVTFRCDPISEHNRLYWYRQTLGQGPEFLTYFQNEAQLEKSRLLSDRFSAERPKGSFSTLEIQRTEQGDSAMYLCASRGTYRDRARETQYFGPGTRLLVL.

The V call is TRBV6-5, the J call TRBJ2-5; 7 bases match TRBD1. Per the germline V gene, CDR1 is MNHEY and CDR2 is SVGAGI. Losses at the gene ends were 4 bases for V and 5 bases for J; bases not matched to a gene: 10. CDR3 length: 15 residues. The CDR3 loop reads CASSFSHRGGETQYF. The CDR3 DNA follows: TGTGCCAGCAGTTTTAGTCACAGGGGCGGGGAGACCCAGTACTTC.

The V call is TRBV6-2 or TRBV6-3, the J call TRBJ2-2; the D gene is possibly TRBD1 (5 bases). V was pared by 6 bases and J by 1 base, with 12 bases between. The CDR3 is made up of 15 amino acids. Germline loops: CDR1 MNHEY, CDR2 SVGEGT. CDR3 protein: CASSLGHLNTGELFF. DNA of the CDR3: TGTGCCAGCAGCCTCGGACACTTGAACACCGGGGAGCTGTTTTTT.

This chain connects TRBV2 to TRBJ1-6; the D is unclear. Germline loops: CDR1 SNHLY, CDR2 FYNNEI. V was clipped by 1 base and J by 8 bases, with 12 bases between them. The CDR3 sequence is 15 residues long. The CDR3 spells CASSEGALVDSPLHF. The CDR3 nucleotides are TGTGCCAGCAGTGAAGGAGCGCTGGTAGATTCACCCCTCCACTTT.

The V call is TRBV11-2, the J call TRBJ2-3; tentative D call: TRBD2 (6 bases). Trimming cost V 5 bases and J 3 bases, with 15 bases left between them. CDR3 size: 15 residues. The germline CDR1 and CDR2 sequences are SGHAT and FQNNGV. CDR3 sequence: CASSQRRGRTDTQYF. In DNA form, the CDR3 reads TGTGCCAGCAGCCAAAGGAGGGGTAGGACAGATACGCAGTATTTT.

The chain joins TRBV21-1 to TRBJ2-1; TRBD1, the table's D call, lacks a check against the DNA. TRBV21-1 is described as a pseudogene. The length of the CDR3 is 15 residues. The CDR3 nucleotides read TGTGCCAGCAGCAAAGGCCCTCCGACAGTGTTCGGGCAGTTCTTC. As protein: CASSKGPPTVFGQFF.

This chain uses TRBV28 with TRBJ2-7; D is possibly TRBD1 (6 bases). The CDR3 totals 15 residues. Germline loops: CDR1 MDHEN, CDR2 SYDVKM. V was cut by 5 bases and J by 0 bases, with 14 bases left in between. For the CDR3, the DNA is TGTGCCAGCAGTACCCCGACAGGCCTCTCCTACGAGCAGTACTTC. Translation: CASSTPTGLSYEQYF. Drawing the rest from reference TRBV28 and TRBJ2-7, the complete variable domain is DVKVTQSSRYLVKRTGEKVFLECVQDMDHENMFWYRQDPGLGLRLIYFSYDVKMKEKGDIPEGYSVSREKKERFSLILESASTNQTSMYLCASSTPTGLSYEQYFGPGTRLTVT.

The CDR3 spells CASSLALENNSPLHF. As DNA, the CDR3 is TGTGCCAGCAGCTTAGCGTTAGAAAATAATTCACCCCTCCACTTT. The chain uses TRBV7-8 and TRBJ1-6, with D unresolved. Trimming shortened V by 0 bases and J by 5 bases, and 8 bases separated the two germline ends. The CDR3 contains 15 residues. Germline CDR1 is SGHVS and CDR2 is FQNEAQ.